Listed below are T cell receptor beta chains from one sample, sequenced in a study of response to subunit inactivated influenza vaccine. MiXCR, applied by TCRdb to the RT-PCR reads, yields one record per CDR3 protein. The table includes more than 550,000 distinct CDR3 sequences, around 11% detected once. This sample comprised PBMCs from blood, obtained on the day of vaccination. The receptors were gathered from a man aged 45 to 65 who received an inactivated influenza vaccine. Both conserved end residues are part of each CDR3. D genes are given only for firm matches. The listing skips clone size in some rows; elsewhere it reads once, few, many or a size class.

>NA|TRBV6-2/TRBV6-3|TRBJ1-2|TRBD1
TGTGCCAGCAGGACAGGGGGCGCGTATGGCTACACCTTC
CASRTGGAYGYTF
>once|TRBV7-2|TRBJ2-5|NA
TGTGCCAGCACCTCGATCCAAGAGACCCAGTACTTC
CASTSIQETQYF
>NA|TRBV12-3/TRBV12-4|TRBJ2-7|NA
TGTGCCAGCAGTCCCAGCCAGGTGAGACTGTTCGAGCAGTACTTC
CASSPSQVRLFEQYF
>NA|TRBV7-2|TRBJ1-6|NA
TGTGCCAGCAGCTTTACCAGGGGATCTAATTCACCCCTCCACTTT
CASSFTRGSNSPLHF
>NA|TRBV7-2|TRBJ2-3|TRBD2
TGTGCTAGCAGCTTAGGCAACCCGGGACTAGCAACAGATACGCAGTATTTT
CASSLGNPGLATDTQYF
>few|TRBV7-2|TRBJ2-1|TRBD2
TGTGCCAGCAGTTACTTAGCGGGGGGGAGGGGAACTGAGCAGTTCTTC
CASSYLAGGRGTEQFF
>few|TRBV20-1|TRBJ2-5|NA
TGCAGTGCTATCCGGGCCATTAAAGAGACCCAGTACTTC
CSAIRAIKETQYF
>NA|TRBV7-8|TRBJ2-1|TRBD2
TGTGCCAGCAGCTTAGAGTCCAGCGGGGGGAGTAGTAATGAGCAGTTCTTC
CASSLESSGGSSNEQFF
>NA|TRBV18|TRBJ2-2|NA
TGTGCCAGCTCGATCATGGGGCAGCTGTTTTTT
CASSIMGQLFF
>few|TRBV9|TRBJ2-2|NA
TGTGCCAGCAGCGTAGGGATGGAAACCGGGGAGCTGTTTTTT
CASSVGMETGELFF
>many|TRBV15|TRBJ2-7|TRBD2
TGTGCCACCAGCAGATATAGCGGGAGCTCCTACGAGCAGTACTTC
CATSRYSGSSYEQYF
>NA|TRBV20-1|TRBJ1-2|NA
TGCAGTGCTAGGCTTTCCGGCAGGAGAAATGGCTACACCTTC
CSARLSGRRNGYTF
>few|TRBV25-1|TRBJ2-1|NA
TGTGCCAGCAGTGAACAGGGTAAGCATGAGCAGTTCTTC
CASSEQGKHEQFF
>NA|TRBV10-3|TRBJ2-5|TRBD2
TGTGCCATCAGTGAGGCTGGCAGGGAGGGAAAGACCCAGTACTTC
CAISEAGREGKTQYF
>NA|TRBV6-1|TRBJ2-2|NA
TGTGCCAGCAGTGCCTACCATAGGGGTTACACCGGGGAGCTGTTTTTT
CASSAYHRGYTGELFF
>NA|TRBV5-1|TRBJ1-2|TRBD1
TGCGCCAGCAGCTTTAGGACAGGGCATGGCTACACCTTC
CASSFRTGHGYTF
>once|TRBV20-1|TRBJ2-5|TRBD2
TGCAGTGCTAGAGATCGAAGACTAGCGGGAGAACCAAAGGGGGAGACCCAGTACTTC
CSARDRRLAGEPKGETQYF
>NA|TRBV7-9|TRBJ2-3|NA
TGTGCCAGCAGCATTTGGACCCCCGGCACAGATACGCAGTATTTT
CASSIWTPGTDTQYF
>many|TRBV28|TRBJ1-2|TRBD1
TGTGCCAGCAGGGGGACAGGGATCTATGGCTACACCTTC
CASRGTGIYGYTF
>few|TRBV6-1|TRBJ1-4|NA
TGTGCCAGCAGTAAGGGACCGAATAATGAAAAACTGTTTTTT
CASSKGPNNEKLFF
>few|TRBV9|TRBJ2-3|NA
TGTGCCAGCAGCGCAGAGAGCACAGATACGCAGTATTTT
CASSAESTDTQYF
>NA|TRBV29-1|TRBJ2-5|NA
TGCAGCGTTGACTCTTTTGGGACCCAGTACTTC
CSVDSFGTQYF
>NA|TRBV9|TRBJ2-5|NA
TGTGCCAGCAGCGTAGGGGCTGGGGGAGGACCAGAGACCCAGTACTTC
CASSVGAGGGPETQYF
>few|TRBV12-3/TRBV12-4|TRBJ1-1|NA
TGTGCCAGCAGTTTAGCCTCTGGGGGGGGCACTGAAGCTTTCTTT
CASSLASGGGTEAFF
>few|TRBV3-1|TRBJ2-1|NA
TGTGCCAGCAGCCCCCCGCCGACTTTGGGAGGGTTCTTC
CASSPPPTLGGFF
>many|TRBV27|TRBJ2-3|NA
TGTGCCAGCAGTTTTCGCAGGTACACAGATACGCAGTATTTT
CASSFRRYTDTQYF
>many|TRBV12-3/TRBV12-4|TRBJ2-7|TRBD1
TGTGCCAGCAGTTATGACAGGGTTTACGAGCAGTACTTC
CASSYDRVYEQYF